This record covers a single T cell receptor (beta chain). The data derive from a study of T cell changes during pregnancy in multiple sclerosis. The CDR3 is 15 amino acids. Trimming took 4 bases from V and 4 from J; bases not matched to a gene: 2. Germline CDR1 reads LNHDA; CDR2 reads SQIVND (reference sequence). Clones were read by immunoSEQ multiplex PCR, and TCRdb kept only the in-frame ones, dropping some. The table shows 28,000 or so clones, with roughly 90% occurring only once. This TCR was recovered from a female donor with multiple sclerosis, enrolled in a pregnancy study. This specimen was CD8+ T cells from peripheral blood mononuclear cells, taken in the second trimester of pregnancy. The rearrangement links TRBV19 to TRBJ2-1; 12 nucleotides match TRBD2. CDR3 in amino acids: CASSTLAGGYNEQFF. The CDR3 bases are TGTGCCAGTAGTACCCTAGCGGGGGGGTACAATGAGCAGTTCTTC. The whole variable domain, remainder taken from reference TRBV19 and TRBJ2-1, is DGGITQSPKYLFRKEGQNVTLSCEQNLNHDAMYWYRQDPGQGLRLIYYSQIVNDFQKGDIAEGYSVSREKKESFPLTVTSAQKNPTAFYLCASSTLAGGYNEQFFGPGTRLTVL.